This paragraph covers one T cell receptor (beta chain) sequence. This receptor's antigen is unknown. The sample holds no much larger clone one base away, and base qualities are not on file. From the germline V gene, CDR1 is MDHEN and CDR2 is SYDVKM. Inclusive of the bounding cysteine and phenylalanine, the CDR3 is 13 residues long. CDR3 DNA only is kept here, 39 bases in frame from base 1. The junction shows trimming of 8 bases on V and 2 bases on J, and the gene matches do not reach 2 bases of it. Library preparation was by 5' RACE. The data were produced on an Illumina HiSeq 2500. A second PCR of about 6 to 11 cycles was performed with a sample-barcoded 5' primer and a J-beta primer mix. A unique molecular identifier was introduced onto each TCR beta cDNA molecule by a template-switch 5' adaptor carrying 12 random nucleotides. At least 2.5 million CDR3-containing paired-end reads were obtained from each sample. First-strand cDNA was synthesized from all RNA with the Mint cDNA synthesis kit, primed by a TRBC-specific oligonucleotide. Following uracil-DNA glycosylase treatment, all cDNA underwent a first 18-cycle PCR with the universal primers M1SS and BC2_uni_R. On the authors' methods: Normalization of each sample was performed by random selection of 1 million high-quality reads, each carrying a distinct molecular identifier. Reads with shared molecular identifiers were discarded instead of being binned into consensus sequences. CDR3 identification, clonotype clustering and error correction used MiTCR with a Q25 quality threshold and the strictest error-elimination algorithm. A nonparametric unseen species model with Euler transformation was used to estimate a lower bound on total TCR beta diversity. In TCRdb, the public reads were trimmed at Q25 with fastp and aligned with MiXCR, with productive beta chains retained. For every CDR3 protein sequence, its rows merge into one entry that carries the most common genes and DNA. TCRdb, not the original authors, processed these V and J calls. The sample profile shows about 600,000 distinct CDR3 sequences; around 50% of them were found once. The ten top clones hold roughly 25% of the sample.

The roughly 42 donors, aged about 6 to 100 years, were systemically healthy Caucasian individuals from Russia. Around 10 milliliters of peripheral blood were collected from each donor into EDTA-treated Vacutainer tubes. Ficoll-Paque density-gradient centrifugation was used to isolate PBMCs, with at least 6 million obtained per sample. Total RNA was extracted from PBMCs with Trizol reagent, with at least 5 micrograms obtained per sample. Naive CD45RAhigh/CD27high T cell percentages were measured by flow cytometry on a PBMC aliquot from every donor. This sample stems from a study of blood T cells in healthy people across ages (dated by TCRdb to about 2015). Study-wide context: In model experiments, roughly one uniquely barcoded TCR beta cDNA molecule per two T cells was captured by template switching. Using deep sequencing normalized with unique cDNA molecular identifiers, the study measured how TCR beta repertoire diversity changes with age. The donors were divided into four age groups: young (average around 15 years), middle-aged (about 41), aged (62) and long-lived (about 79). To avoid experimental bias, donors of different ages were spread randomly across the sequencing lanes. For two donors (one aged 18 to 30 and one aged 80 or older), the study analyzed two additional independent replicas of 1 million unique cDNA reads from the same blood draw.

Points the paper makes about the study in general: Conclusive comparison of naive and antigen-experienced compartments was prevented by the profiling of bulk unsorted PBMCs. The long-lived group showed more naive CD4+ T cells, fewer expanded clones and increased TCR diversity than the aged group, suggesting age selection. The percentage of naive T cells measured by flow cytometry correlated strongly with observed TCR beta diversity. Estimates of total diversity from one million sequenced T cells were regarded as lower bounds and underestimates. As age increased, observed TCR beta diversity per million T cells dropped in a roughly linear way, and a significant reduction was already evident by age 40. Donor CMV infection status was unknown, potentially confounding age-related changes in expanded clonotypes.

The clonotype was recovered from an elderly man in good health. The sequenced sample consisted of blood. The sequence joins TRBV28 to TRBJ1-5, with TRBD1 identical over 8 junction bases. The DNA sequence reads TGTGCCAGCGCGACAGGGGGCAATCAGCCCCAGCATTTT. The resulting protein is CASATGGNQPQHF.